This T cell receptor (beta chain) is drawn from a study of spatial heterogeneity in lung cancer. Overall study context: In raw reads, more than nine appearances on average were recorded for each unique TCR and UMI combination.

With respect to this clonotype: The antigen remains undetermined.

Every TCR cDNA molecule bore its own unique molecular identifier. TCRdb passed the 5' RACE reads through MiXCR, listing each CDR3 protein once. The profile covers tens of thousands of distinct CDR3 sequences, with 7% appearing a single time and roughly an eighth taken by the ten largest. Specified time point: sample taken at primary tumor resection. Tumor, nontumor lung or frozen PBMC supplied whole RNA, sequenced without sorting. Per germline, CDR1 MNHEY and CDR2 SVGEGT. The CDR3 sequence is 14 residues long. Trimming removed 5 bases from V and 14 bases from J, with 22 bases in between. Study outcomes and limitations: TCRs found ubiquitously expanded in tumor appeared in blood more at resection than at follow-up.

V usage is TRBV6-2 or TRBV6-3 and J usage is TRBJ2-1, with a tentative D call TRBD2 (6 bases). The input for sequencing was PBMCs, taken at surgery. The clonotype was recovered from a male donor with early-stage non-small cell lung cancer. Here the CDR3 reads CASSPAPGGWEKFF. The DNA of the CDR3 is TGTGCCAGCAGTCCTGCCCCCGGGGGATGGGAGAAGTTCTTC.